The 15 T cell receptor beta chains in this list originate from one sample, sequenced in a study of blood T cell repertoires in COVID-19. The method was immunoSEQ multiplex PCR; TCRdb's version includes in-frame clones alone and lacks a portion of them. The sample shows approximately 100,000 clones, just under 95% of them seen only once. The sequenced sample consisted of peripheral blood. These receptors were taken from a man between 65 and 79 years old with acute or convalescent COVID-19.

The chain recombines TRBV5-4 with TRBJ2-3; D is undetermined. The V end was cut by 4 bases, the J end by 2 bases, with 11 bases between. This CDR3 is 14 amino acids long. Germline CDR1 SGHNT, CDR2 YYREEE (reference sequence). CDR3 sequence (DNA): TGTGCCAGCAGCGCAATAGAGAACACAGATACGCAGTATTTT. This sequence encodes CASSAIENTDTQYF. The variable domain in full, completed from reference TRBV5-4 and TRBJ2-3, reads ETGVTQSPTHLIKTRGQQVTLRCSSQSGHNTVSWYQQALGQGPQFIFQYYREEENGRGNFPPRFSGLQFPNYSSELNVNALELDDSALYLCASSAIENTDTQYFGPGTRLTVL.

CDR3 nucleotide sequence: TGTGCCAGCAGCTTAGCGGGGGGGCTGAACGAGCAGTACTTC. Encoded protein: CASSLAGGLNEQYF. The chain employs TRBV11-2 and TRBJ2-7, with 8 bases aligning to TRBD2. This CDR3 region has 14 residues. CDR1 is SGHAT, CDR2 FQNNGV, per germline. V was clipped by 1 base and J by 5 bases; unmatched bases: 4.

This chain connects TRBV9 to TRBJ2-7; TRBD2 matches at 7 bases. The CDR3 is 12 amino acids. Trimming at V came to 4 bases and at J to 5 bases, leaving 3 bases not matched to a gene. The V gene's germline CDR1 is SGDLS and CDR2 YYNGEE. Here the CDR3 reads CASSLGGDEQYF. The DNA for the CDR3 is TGTGCCAGCAGCCTTGGGGGGGACGAGCAGTACTTC.

The chain is built from TRBV29-1 and TRBJ1-1; 8 bases fit TRBD1. Germline V gene data show CDR1 as SQVTM and CDR2 as ANQGSEA. This CDR3 comprises 14 residues. V lost 5 bases and J lost 2; bases outside the gene matches: 7. The CDR3 region has the DNA TGCAGCGTTCTCGACGACAGGGGAAACACTGAAGCTTTCTTT. This codes for CSVLDDRGNTEAFF.

The V gene is TRBV28, the J gene TRBJ2-7; a possible D gene is TRBD2 (5 bases). This CDR3 comprises 12 residues. Germline loops: CDR1 MDHEN, CDR2 SYDVKM. V lost 5 bases and J lost 12, with 17 bases in between. CDR3 coding DNA: TGTGCCAGCAGTCGTGAGCGGAGCCTGCGGTACTTC. Translation gives CASSRERSLRYF.

The chain is built from TRBV21-1 and TRBJ2-7; the table's D call TRBD2 went unverified against the DNA. TRBV21-1 is annotated as a pseudogene. The length of the CDR3 is 15 residues. CDR3 nucleotide sequence: TGTGCCAGTAATCAAATAGTTGTCCCTTTCTACGAGCAGTACTTC. Protein: CASNQIVVPFYEQYF.

The chain is built from TRBV24-1 and TRBJ2-5; a weak D match, TRBD2 (6 bases). CDR3 length: 15 residues. The V and J ends lost 2 bases and 5 bases respectively, with 14 bases between them. Germline CDR1 and CDR2: KGHDR and SFDVKD. The CDR3 loop is CATSDWRRGRETQYF. DNA of the CDR3: TGTGCCACCAGTGATTGGAGGCGGGGACGGGAGACCCAGTACTTC.

This clone was counted a single time. In nucleotides, the CDR3 is TGTGCCTGGAGCGAAGCGGGGCCCTACGAGCAGTACTTC. Its protein is CAWSEAGPYEQYF. The chain has TRBV30 and TRBJ2-7; TRBD2 aligns across 7 bases. Looked up from germline, CDR1 is GTSNPN and CDR2 is SVGIG (reference sequence). With 3 bases clipped from V and 2 bases from J, the junction kept 4 bases outside the gene matches. This CDR3 region has 13 residues.

This sequence joins TRBV11-2 and TRBJ1-2; 7 bases agree with TRBD1. There are 14 residues in the CDR3. With V trimmed by 0 bases and J by 11 bases, 9 bases remained unmatched. Germline-derived CDR1 and CDR2 are SGHAT and FQNNGV. The CDR3 DNA reads TGTGCCAGCAGCTTAGACCGACAGGGAGAGAAGTACACCTTC. Its translation is CASSLDRQGEKYTF.

This chain uses TRBV2 with TRBJ1-1; 7 bases fit TRBD1. V trimming: 10 bases; J trimming: 5 bases; junction bases outside the gene matches: 13. CDR3 size: 14 residues. Germline-derived CDR1 and CDR2 are SNHLY and FYNNEI. The CDR3: CAIPQTGRITEAFF. The CDR3 DNA sequence: TGTGCCATCCCCCAGACAGGGCGAATTACTGAAGCTTTCTTT. Filled out from reference TRBV2 and TRBJ1-1, the complete variable domain reads EPEVTQTPSHQVTQMGQEVILRCVPISNHLYFYWYRQILGQKVEFLVSFYNNEISEKSEIFDDQFSVERPDGSNFTLKIRSTKLEDSAMYFCAIPQTGRITEAFFGQGTRLTVV.

The chain links TRBV11-2 to TRBJ1-4; D remains ambiguous. Trimming took 1 base from V and 3 from J, leaving 6 bases between them. The CDR3 runs 14 residues. CDR1 SGHAT and CDR2 FQNNGV come from the germline V gene. The CDR3 DNA reads TGTGCCAGCAGCTTAGCATCGGCTAATGAAAAACTGTTTTTT. Translating it yields CASSLASANEKLFF.

V is TRBV9 and J is TRBJ1-3; maybe TRBD1 (5 bases). Germline V lookup: CDR1 SGDLS, CDR2 YYNGEE. Trimming stripped 4 bases from V and 3 bases from J, with 8 bases between. The CDR3 sequence is 13 residues long. The CDR3 reads CASSKDSGNTIYF. The CDR3, as DNA: TGTGCCAGCAGCAAAGACAGTGGAAACACCATATATTTT. The full variable domain, in which reference TRBV9 and TRBJ1-3 provide the parts outside the CDR3, is DSGVTQTPKHLITATGQRVTLRCSPRSGDLSVYWYQQSLDQGLQFLIQYYNGEERAKGNILERFSAQQFPDLHSELNLSSLELGDSALYFCASSKDSGNTIYFGEGSWLTVV.

The chain links TRBV29-1 to TRBJ2-4, with no clear D. Germline CDR1 is SQVTM and CDR2 is ANQGSEA. The CDR3 is made up of 12 amino acids. The V and J ends lost 4 bases and 7 bases respectively, with 11 bases between them. CDR3 DNA sequence: TGCAGCGTTGGGCCCGCCTCCAACATTCAGTACTTC. Translating gives CSVGPASNIQYF.

This chain links TRBV6-1 with TRBJ1-2; D possibly corresponds to TRBD1 (5 bases). This CDR3 is built from 17 residues. Trimming took 1 base from V and 5 from J, leaving 20 bases between them. Per the germline V gene, CDR1 is MNHNS and CDR2 is SASEGT. For the CDR3, the DNA is TGTGCCAGCAGTGAAGGGGGGAGGGCAGGGCAGTCGTATGGCTACACCTTC. Protein: CASSEGGRAGQSYGYTF.

The genes are TRBV6-2 or TRBV6-3 and TRBJ2-3; D is perhaps TRBD2 (5 bases). The V end lost 2 bases, the J end lost 1 base, and 19 bases lay between the germline ends. The CDR3 totals 18 residues. CDR1 MNHEY and CDR2 SVGEGT come from the germline V gene. The CDR3 DNA follows: TGTGCCAGCAGTTACGGCTTCCTAGGAGGCGCCGGCACAGATACGCAGTATTTT. Amino acid sequence: CASSYGFLGGAGTDTQYF.